What follows are 27 T cell receptor beta chains derived from one specimen sequenced in a study of T cell repertoires in cytomegalovirus infection. Using its own MiXCR run on the reads, TCRdb lists one record per CDR3 protein. The table lists around 440,000 distinct CDR3 sequences, 10% to 12% of them singletons. The sample comprised PBMCs. The receptors here all came from a human donor in good health (CMV status not recorded). Some clones in this sample may be carry-over from other donors' samples.

The sample holds many counts of this clonotype. The chain carries TRBV25-1 and TRBJ2-1; D is ambiguous. Per germline, CDR1 MGHDK and CDR2 SYGVNS. The CDR3 contains 15 residues. Trimming left V 0 bases short and J 0 bases short, with 6 bases between. CDR3 sequence reads: CASSEYRNSYNEQFF. CDR3 sequence (DNA): TGTGCCAGCAGTGAATATCGGAACTCCTACAATGAGCAGTTCTTC.

The J gene is TRBJ2-7, the V gene TRBV28, with D perhaps TRBD2 (6 bases). V was cut by 6 bases and J by 1 base, with 10 bases left in between. The germline V gene has CDR1 MDHEN and CDR2 SYDVKM. The CDR3 has 13 amino acids. Here the CDR3 reads CASRKGTSYEQYF. The CDR3 DNA reads as TGTGCCAGCAGAAAAGGGACTTCCTACGAGCAGTACTTC.

The chain uses TRBV19 and TRBJ2-1, with TRBD2 matching 8 bases. The length of the CDR3 is 15 residues. Unmatched junction bases numbered 6, after V lost 3 bases and J lost 5 bases. Germline values: CDR1 LNHDA, CDR2 SQIVND (reference sequence). The CDR3 DNA reads TGTGCCAGTAGTATTATTGGCGGGGGGAACAATGAGCAGTTCTTC. It translates to CASSIIGGGNNEQFF.

This clonotype has at least ten counts. This chain uses TRBV7-8 with TRBJ1-1; D remains ambiguous. The CDR3 covers 13 residues. Trimming removed 0 bases from V and 3 bases from J, with 5 bases in between. CDR1 and CDR2 (germline): SGHVS, FQNEAQ. CDR3 loop: CASSLAMDTEAFF. DNA of the CDR3: TGTGCCAGCAGCTTAGCCATGGACACTGAAGCTTTCTTT.

This clonotype was counted at least ten times. The chain uses TRBV9 and TRBJ2-5, with D possibly TRBD2 on 5 matching bases. V was clipped by 5 bases and J by 5 bases, with 13 bases between them. The V gene's germline CDR1 is SGDLS and CDR2 YYNGEE. The CDR3 contains 13 residues. The CDR3, as DNA: TGTGCCAGCAGTCCGGGGAGTTTGGAGACCCAGTACTTC. Its translation is CASSPGSLETQYF.

At least ten counts were recorded for this clonotype. This chain joins TRBV19 and TRBJ2-7; possibly TRBD2 for D (5 bases). Germline assignment: CDR1 LNHDA and CDR2 SQIVND (reference sequence). The germline V and J ends were trimmed by 5 bases and 7 bases, with 18 bases remaining between them. This CDR3 spans 14 amino acids. DNA for the CDR3: TGTGCCAGTAGTCTCGGACTGCTCCGCGGTGAGCAGTACTTC. Its translation: CASSLGLLRGEQYF.

V gene TRBV20-1 combines with J gene TRBJ1-4, with no clear D. CDR3 length equals 12 residues. CDR1 DFQATT and CDR2 SNEGSKA come from the germline V gene (reference sequence). V lost 3 bases, J lost 10 bases, and 12 bases lay in between. CDR3 in DNA: TGCAGTGCTAGCCCTGAAGAGGGAAAACTGTTTTTT. Amino acid sequence: CSASPEEGKLFF.

This clonotype was detected many times. This chain joins TRBV6-1 and TRBJ2-2, with D possibly being TRBD1 (5 bases). Trimming stripped 6 bases from V and 2 bases from J, with 16 bases between. Germline assignment: CDR1 MNHNS and CDR2 SASEGT. This CDR3 has 16 residues. The CDR3 sequence is CASRRGGPRNTGELFF. The CDR3, as DNA: TGTGCCAGCAGAAGGGGTGGGCCACGAAACACCGGGGAGCTGTTTTTT.

This clonotype occurred many times. The rearrangement joins TRBV19 to TRBJ1-2; D gene uncertain. Germline V gene data show CDR1 as LNHDA and CDR2 as SQIVND (reference sequence). V lost 3 bases to trimming and J lost 2 bases, with 10 bases between them. This CDR3 has 14 residues. CDR3 residues: CASSIGPANYGYTF. CDR3 sequence (DNA): TGTGCCAGTAGTATCGGTCCTGCCAACTATGGCTACACCTTC.

This clonotype was detected ten times or more. The V call is TRBV11-2, the J call TRBJ2-5; the D is unclear. Germline CDR1 SGHAT, CDR2 FQNNGV. V was pared by 1 base and J by 5 bases, with 11 bases between. This CDR3 comprises 14 residues. In nucleotides, the CDR3 is TGTGCCAGCAGCTTAGGCCCTAACCGTGAGACCCAGTACTTC. Its translation is CASSLGPNRETQYF.

The chain joins TRBV15 to TRBJ2-3, with D perhaps being TRBD1 or TRBD2 (6 bases each). There are 15 residues in the CDR3. Trimming took 2 bases from V and 4 from J, leaving 13 bases between them. CDR1 is LNHNV and CDR2 is YYDKDF in the germline V gene (reference sequence). This chain's CDR3 is CATSRTVEGADTQYF. The CDR3 nucleotides are TGTGCCACCAGCAGAACCGTGGAGGGGGCAGATACGCAGTATTTT.

On this clonotype itself: A single base separates this from a much larger clone, so it may be a read error. V gene TRBV30 combines with J gene TRBJ1-1; no firm D call. The CDR3 runs to 13 residues. Trimming left V 4 bases short and J 2 bases short, with 11 bases between. CDR1 GTSNPN and CDR2 SVGIG come from the germline V gene (reference sequence). As DNA, the CDR3 is TGTGCCTGGACAATCCAGGAAAACACTGAAGCTTTCTTT. It specifies CAWTIQENTEAFF.

This clonotype was seen repeatedly, ten times or more. This rearrangement joins TRBV12-3 or TRBV12-4 to TRBJ1-1; 7 nucleotides match TRBD1. This CDR3 is built from 15 residues. Trimming cost V 6 bases and J 0 bases; bases outside gene matches: 7. The CDR3 sequence is CASRGRGRVNTEAFF. Here the CDR3 DNA reads TGTGCCAGCAGGGGTAGGGGGCGGGTGAACACTGAAGCTTTCTTT.

Points on this clonotype: Compared with germline, one end of the junction differs, possibly owing to a read error. This chain uses TRBV7-9 with TRBJ1-1; D remains ambiguous. The CDR3 is 14 amino acids. Germline V gives CDR1 SEHNR, CDR2 FQNEAQ (reference sequence). CDR3 loop: CASGFGTLNTEAFF. The DNA of the CDR3 is TGTGCCAGCGGCTTTGGAACGTTGAACACTGAAGCTTTCTTT.

This clonotype was detected ten times or more. The chain employs TRBV5-6 and TRBJ2-3, with no clear D. Germline loops: CDR1 SGHDT, CDR2 YYEEEE. V was pared by 0 bases and J by 0 bases, with 11 bases between. There are 16 residues in the CDR3. The CDR3 sequence is CASSLGYATSTDTQYF. In nucleotides, the CDR3 is TGTGCCAGCAGCTTGGGCTACGCGACTAGCACAGATACGCAGTATTTT.

This clonotype was seen at least ten times. The V gene is TRBV7-2, the J gene TRBJ1-6; D perhaps matches TRBD1 (5 bases). This CDR3 comprises 15 residues. CDR1 is SGHTA, CDR2 FQGNSA, per germline. V dropped 6 bases and J dropped 10 bases, with 19 bases sitting between them. The CDR3 DNA is TGTGCCAGCAGTTCGCAGTTTGGGGGATCGTCACCCCTCCACTTT. Protein sequence: CASSSQFGGSSPLHF.

Ten or more counts support this clonotype. The chain recombines TRBV4-1 with TRBJ1-4; 7 bases fit TRBD1. The CDR3 runs 16 residues. V shed 4 bases, J shed 2 bases, and the junction held 7 bases outside the gene matches. The germline V gene has CDR1 MGHRA and CDR2 YSYEKL. In DNA form, the CDR3 reads TGCGCCAGCAGCCGATCCGACAGGGCCACTAATGAAAAACTGTTTTTT. Its translation: CASSRSDRATNEKLFF.

The sample holds many counts of this clonotype. The chain carries TRBV12-3 or TRBV12-4 and TRBJ2-1; TRBD2 matches 13 bases. The CDR3 length is 15 residues. V was clipped by 5 bases and J by 8 bases; unmatched bases: 6. The CDR3 reads CASSPRTSGSDEQFF. DNA for the CDR3: TGTGCCAGCAGTCCGCGGACTAGCGGGAGCGATGAGCAGTTCTTC.

This clonotype was observed a handful of times. The chain employs TRBV6-6 and TRBJ1-5, with D unresolved. The CDR3 sequence is 13 residues long. The V end was cut by 5 bases, the J end by 10 bases, with 15 bases between. The V gene's germline CDR1 is MNHNY and CDR2 SVGAGI (reference sequence). DNA for the CDR3: TGTGCCAGCAGTCCCTGGACGGTTACACCCCAGCATTTT. Translating it yields CASSPWTVTPQHF.

Concerning this clonotype: The CDR3 does not end in the conserved phenylalanine or tryptophan, so this is likely a read error. The chain joins TRBV11-2 to TRBJ2-3; D tentatively fits TRBD1 or TRBD2 (6 bases each). CDR3 size: 15 residues. V was clipped by 4 bases and J by 11 bases, with 22 bases between them. Germline-derived CDR1 and CDR2 are SGHAT and FQNNGV. This chain's CDR3 is CASSSRGGPGAMQYL. As DNA, the CDR3 is TGTGCCAGCAGCTCGAGAGGGGGGCCGGGGGCTATGCAGTATTTA.

This clonotype appeared many times. The V gene is TRBV9, the J gene TRBJ2-6; TRBD2 might be the D (6 bases). Trimming took 5 bases from V and 0 from J, leaving 12 bases between them. Per the germline V gene, CDR1 is SGDLS and CDR2 is YYNGEE. This CDR3 region has 16 residues. CDR3 sequence reads: CASRDGTDSGANVLTF. CDR3 in DNA: TGTGCCAGCAGGGACGGGACTGACTCTGGGGCCAACGTCCTGACTTTC. The complete variable domain, with remaining parts taken from reference TRBV9 and TRBJ2-6, reads DSGVTQTPKHLITATGQRVTLRCSPRSGDLSVYWYQQSLDQGLQFLIQYYNGEERAKGNILERFSAQQFPDLHSELNLSSLELGDSALYFCASRDGTDSGANVLTFGAGSRLTVL.

This clonotype was counted between two and nine times. The chain couples TRBV6-1 to TRBJ2-7; tentative D call: TRBD1 (5 bases). CDR1 and CDR2 from the germline V gene are MNHNS and SASEGT. Trimming removed 3 bases from V and 3 bases from J, with 9 bases in between. This CDR3 comprises 13 residues. The CDR3 nucleotides read TGTGCCAGCAGTGAGGGGCAGGACTACGAGCAGTACTTC. This encodes CASSEGQDYEQYF.

This clonotype was detected many times. The chain recombines TRBV7-9 with TRBJ2-4; D gene uncertain. This CDR3 is built from 12 residues. Germline values: CDR1 SEHNR, CDR2 FQNEAQ (reference sequence). V gave up 5 bases and J gave up 3 bases, with 5 bases separating them. For the CDR3, the DNA is TGTGCCAGCAGCCAGGACAAAAACATTCAGTACTTC. This codes for CASSQDKNIQYF. The whole variable domain, filled in from reference TRBV7-9 and TRBJ2-4, reads DTGVSQNPRHKITKRGQNVTFRCDPISEHNRLYWYRQTLGQGPEFLTYFQNEAQLEKSRLLSDRFSAERPKGSFSTLEIQRTEQGDSAMYLCASSQDKNIQYFGAGTRLSVL.

The sample holds many counts of this clonotype. The J gene is TRBJ1-1, the V gene TRBV12-3 or TRBV12-4; no clear D gene. V was shortened by 0 bases and J by 0 bases, with 23 bases between the two germline ends. CDR3 length: 20 amino acids. CDR3 residues: CASSLAPQWVLGRMNTEAFF. The CDR3 DNA reads as TGTGCCAGCAGTTTAGCCCCACAGTGGGTCCTTGGGAGGATGAACACTGAAGCTTTCTTT.

The chain joins TRBV2 to TRBJ2-3; weak D call: TRBD1 (6 bases). V was cut by 7 bases and J by 0 bases, with 14 bases left in between. The CDR3 loop spans 15 amino acids. Looked up from germline, CDR1 is SNHLY and CDR2 is FYNNEI. The CDR3 nucleotides are TGTGCCAGCACTATCCAGGACAGAAGCACAGATACGCAGTATTTT. Protein product: CASTIQDRSTDTQYF.

The sample holds many counts of this clonotype. CDR3 sequence: CASSSHYTDTQYF. The CDR3 bases are TGTGCCAGCAGTTCCCATTACACAGATACGCAGTATTTT. This chain links TRBV12-3 or TRBV12-4 with TRBJ2-3; D remains unclear. Trimming cost V 4 bases and J 2 bases, with 7 bases left between them. This CDR3 is built from 13 residues.

This clonotype occurred many times. The J gene is TRBJ2-3, the V gene TRBV11-2; TRBD1 matches 9 bases. J was trimmed by 9 bases and V by 3 bases; bases with no gene match: 1. CDR1 is SGHAT and CDR2 is FQNNGV in the germline V gene. This CDR3 region has 12 residues. CDR3 in amino acids: CASSLDRGTQYF. The DNA for the CDR3 is TGTGCCAGCAGCTTGGACAGGGGCACGCAGTATTTT. The entire variable domain, with the rest obtained from reference TRBV11-2 and TRBJ2-3, is as follows: EAGVAQSPRYKIIEKRQSVAFWCNPISGHATLYWYQQILGQGPKLLIQFQNNGVVDDSQLPKDRFSAERLKGVDSTLKIQPAKLEDSAVYLCASSLDRGTQYFGPGTRLTVL.